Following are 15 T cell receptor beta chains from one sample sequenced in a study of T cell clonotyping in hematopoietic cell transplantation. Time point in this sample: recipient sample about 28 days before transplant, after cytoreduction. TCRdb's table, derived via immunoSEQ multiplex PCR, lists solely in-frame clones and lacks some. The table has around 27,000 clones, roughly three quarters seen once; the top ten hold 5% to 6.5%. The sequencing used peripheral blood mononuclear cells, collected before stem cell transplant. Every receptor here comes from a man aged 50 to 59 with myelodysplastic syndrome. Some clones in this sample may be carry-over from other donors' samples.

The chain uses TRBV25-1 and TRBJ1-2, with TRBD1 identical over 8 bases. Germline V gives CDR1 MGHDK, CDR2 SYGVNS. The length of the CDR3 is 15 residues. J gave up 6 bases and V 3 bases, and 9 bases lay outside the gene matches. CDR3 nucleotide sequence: TGTGCCAGCAGTGATCCCGGACAGGGTGTCCATGGCTACACCTTC. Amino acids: CASSDPGQGVHGYTF.

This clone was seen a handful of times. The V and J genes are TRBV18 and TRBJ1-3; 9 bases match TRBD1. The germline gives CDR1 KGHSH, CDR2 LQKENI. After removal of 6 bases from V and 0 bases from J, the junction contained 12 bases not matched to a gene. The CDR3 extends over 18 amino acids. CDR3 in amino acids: CASSPGQGAMSSGNTIYF. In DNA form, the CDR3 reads TGTGCCAGCTCTCCGGGACAGGGCGCCATGAGCTCTGGAAACACCATATATTTT.

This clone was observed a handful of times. The CDR3 coding sequence is TGCAGCGTGGGGGACACCTCCTATGGCTACACCTTC. Its translation: CSVGDTSYGYTF. V and J are TRBV29-1 and TRBJ1-2; the D gene is possibly TRBD1 (6 bases). The V gene lost 6 bases and the J gene lost 4 bases, with 12 bases spanning the gap. This CDR3 contains 12 residues. Per germline, CDR1 SQVTM and CDR2 ANQGSEA.

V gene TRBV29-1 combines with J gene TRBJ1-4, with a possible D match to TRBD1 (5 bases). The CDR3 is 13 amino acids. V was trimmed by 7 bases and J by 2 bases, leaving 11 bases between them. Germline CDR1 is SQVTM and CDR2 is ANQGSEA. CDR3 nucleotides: TGCAGCGCCCGTTACAGGACTAATGAAAAACTGTTTTTT. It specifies CSARYRTNEKLFF.

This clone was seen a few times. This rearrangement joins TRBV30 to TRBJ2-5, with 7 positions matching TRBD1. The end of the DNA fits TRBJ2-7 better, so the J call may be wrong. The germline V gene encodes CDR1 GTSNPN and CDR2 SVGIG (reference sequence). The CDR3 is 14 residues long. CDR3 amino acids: CAWRVGRGIDEQYF. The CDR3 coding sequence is TGTGCCTGGAGGGTGGGCAGGGGGATCGACGAGCAGTACTTC.

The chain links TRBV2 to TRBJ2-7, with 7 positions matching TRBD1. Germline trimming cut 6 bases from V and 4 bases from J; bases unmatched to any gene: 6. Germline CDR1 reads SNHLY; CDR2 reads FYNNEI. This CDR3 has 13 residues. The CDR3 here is CASRVQGRYEQYF. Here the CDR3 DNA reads TGTGCCAGCAGGGTACAGGGGCGGTACGAGCAGTACTTC.

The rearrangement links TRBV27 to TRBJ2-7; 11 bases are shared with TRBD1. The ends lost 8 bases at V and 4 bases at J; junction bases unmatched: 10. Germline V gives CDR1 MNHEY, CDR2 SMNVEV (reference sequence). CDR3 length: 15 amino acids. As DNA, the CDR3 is TGTGCCAGCCACCCAGCCGGGACAGGGGGGTACGAGCAGTACTTC. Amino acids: CASHPAGTGGYEQYF.

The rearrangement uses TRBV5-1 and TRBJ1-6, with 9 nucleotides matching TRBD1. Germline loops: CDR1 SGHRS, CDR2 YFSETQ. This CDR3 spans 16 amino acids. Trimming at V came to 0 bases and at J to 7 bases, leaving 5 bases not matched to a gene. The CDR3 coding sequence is TGCGCCAGCAGCTTGGTAACAGGGGGCAAGAATTCACCCCTCCACTTT. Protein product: CASSLVTGGKNSPLHF.

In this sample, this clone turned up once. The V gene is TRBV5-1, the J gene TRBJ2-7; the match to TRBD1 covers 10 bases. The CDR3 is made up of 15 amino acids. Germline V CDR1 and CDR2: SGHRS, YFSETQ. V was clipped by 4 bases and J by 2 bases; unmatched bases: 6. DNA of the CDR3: TGCGCCAGCAGCCTACGGACAGGGGGGACCTACGAGCAGTACTTC. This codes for CASSLRTGGTYEQYF.

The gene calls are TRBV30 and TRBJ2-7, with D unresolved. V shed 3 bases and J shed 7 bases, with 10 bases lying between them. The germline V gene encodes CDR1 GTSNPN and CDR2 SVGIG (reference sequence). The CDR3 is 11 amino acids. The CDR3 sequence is CAWRGTGEQYF. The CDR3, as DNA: TGTGCCTGGAGGGGAACGGGTGAGCAGTACTTC.

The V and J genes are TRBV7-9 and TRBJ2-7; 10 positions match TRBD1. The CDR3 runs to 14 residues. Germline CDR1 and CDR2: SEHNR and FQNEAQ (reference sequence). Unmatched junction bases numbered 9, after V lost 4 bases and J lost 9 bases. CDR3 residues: CASSYSGTGDGQYF. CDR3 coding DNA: TGTGCCAGCAGCTATTCCGGGACAGGGGACGGGCAGTACTTC.

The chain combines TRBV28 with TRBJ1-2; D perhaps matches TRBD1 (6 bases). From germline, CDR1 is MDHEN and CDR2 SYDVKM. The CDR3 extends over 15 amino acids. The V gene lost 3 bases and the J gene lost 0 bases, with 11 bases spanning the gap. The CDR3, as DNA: TGTGCCAGCAGTTTGCAGGCAGGGGCTAACTATGGCTACACCTTC. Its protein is CASSLQAGANYGYTF.

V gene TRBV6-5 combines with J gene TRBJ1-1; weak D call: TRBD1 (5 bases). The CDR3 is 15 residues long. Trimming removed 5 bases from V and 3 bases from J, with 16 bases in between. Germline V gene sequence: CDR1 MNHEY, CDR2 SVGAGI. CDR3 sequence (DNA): TGTGCCAGCAGTCCCCAAGGTGGGGGAGACACTGAAGCTTTCTTT. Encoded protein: CASSPQGGGDTEAFF.

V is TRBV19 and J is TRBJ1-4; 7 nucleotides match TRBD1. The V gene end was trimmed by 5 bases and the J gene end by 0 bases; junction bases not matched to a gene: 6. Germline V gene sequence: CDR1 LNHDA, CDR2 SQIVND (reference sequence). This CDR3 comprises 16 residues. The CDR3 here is CASSGHGQATNEKLFF. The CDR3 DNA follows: TGTGCCAGTAGTGGTCACGGACAGGCAACTAATGAAAAACTGTTTTTT.

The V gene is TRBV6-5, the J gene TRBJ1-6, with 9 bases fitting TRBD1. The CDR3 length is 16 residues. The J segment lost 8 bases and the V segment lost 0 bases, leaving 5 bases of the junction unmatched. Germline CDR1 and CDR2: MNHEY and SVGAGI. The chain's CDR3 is CASSYSRDRADSPLHF. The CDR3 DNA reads TGTGCCAGCAGTTACTCCCGGGACAGGGCGGATTCACCCCTCCACTTT.